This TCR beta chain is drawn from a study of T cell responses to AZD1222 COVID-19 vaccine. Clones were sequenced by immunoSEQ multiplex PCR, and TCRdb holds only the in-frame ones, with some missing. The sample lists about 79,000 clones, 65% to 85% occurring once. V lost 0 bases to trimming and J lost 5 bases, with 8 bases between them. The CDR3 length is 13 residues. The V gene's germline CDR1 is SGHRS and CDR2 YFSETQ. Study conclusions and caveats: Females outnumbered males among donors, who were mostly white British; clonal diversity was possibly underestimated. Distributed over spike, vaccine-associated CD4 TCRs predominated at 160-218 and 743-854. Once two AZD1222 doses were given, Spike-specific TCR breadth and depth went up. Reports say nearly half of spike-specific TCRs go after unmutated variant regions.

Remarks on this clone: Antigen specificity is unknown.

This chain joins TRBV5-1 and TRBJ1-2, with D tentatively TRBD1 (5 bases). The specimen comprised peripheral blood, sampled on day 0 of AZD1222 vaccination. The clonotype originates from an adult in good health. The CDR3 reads CASSLAAGYGYTF. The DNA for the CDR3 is TGCGCCAGCAGCTTGGCGGCAGGGTATGGCTACACCTTC.